Listed here are 2 T cell receptor beta chains from one sample, sequenced in a study of T cells in Graves' hyperthyroidism and ophthalmopathy (dated by TCRdb to the late 2010s). The method was multiplex PCR. Sequencing took place on an Illumina HiSeq 2000. Amplification of TCR beta CDR3 regions was carried out from RNA transcripts. The first round of RT-PCR for the TCR CDR3 was performed with the HTBI primer set and the Qiagen OneStep RT-PCR kit. TCRdb redid the processing of the public reads, applying fastp at Q25 and MiXCR, and retained in-frame beta chains. Records with the same CDR3 protein are collapsed into one entry carrying the most frequent genes and DNA. Across this sample there are about 560,000 distinct CDR3 sequences, with 16% seen only once. In total, the top ten clones hold 15% to 20% of the sample. Sequenced sample: blood. The source of these receptors is a woman between 18 and 29 years old with Graves' hyperthyroidism.

The chain couples TRBV5-1 to TRBJ2-2, with unresolved D. The CDR3 is 15 amino acids. V was clipped by 3 bases and J by 5 bases, with 14 bases between them. Germline CDR1 and CDR2: SGHRS and YFSETQ. The CDR3, as DNA: TGCGCCAGCAGCTCCTGGGCCCTGGAGACCGGGGAGCTGTTTTTT. It encodes CASSSWALETGELFF. Looking up the rest from reference TRBV5-1 and TRBJ2-2 gives the full variable domain: KAGVTQTPRYLIKTRGQQVTLSCSPISGHRSVSWYQQTPGQGLQFLFEYFSETQRNKGNFPGRFSGRQFSNSRSEMNVSTLELGDSALYLCASSSWALETGELFFGEGSRLTVL.

Comment on this clonotype: A read error is possible here, since a much larger clone lies one base away. Here the CDR3 omits its conserved ending phenylalanine or tryptophan, so a read error is the likely source. CDR3 loop: CASSLQGADNSPLHL. For the CDR3, the DNA is TGTGCCAGCAGTCTGCAGGGGGCTGATAATTCACCCCTCCACCTT. The chain links TRBV6-1 to TRBJ1-6; 8 bases map to TRBD1. CDR3 length equals 15 residues. Losses at the gene ends were 5 bases for V and 5 bases for J; bases not matched to a gene: 5. Germline loops: CDR1 MNHNS, CDR2 SASEGT.